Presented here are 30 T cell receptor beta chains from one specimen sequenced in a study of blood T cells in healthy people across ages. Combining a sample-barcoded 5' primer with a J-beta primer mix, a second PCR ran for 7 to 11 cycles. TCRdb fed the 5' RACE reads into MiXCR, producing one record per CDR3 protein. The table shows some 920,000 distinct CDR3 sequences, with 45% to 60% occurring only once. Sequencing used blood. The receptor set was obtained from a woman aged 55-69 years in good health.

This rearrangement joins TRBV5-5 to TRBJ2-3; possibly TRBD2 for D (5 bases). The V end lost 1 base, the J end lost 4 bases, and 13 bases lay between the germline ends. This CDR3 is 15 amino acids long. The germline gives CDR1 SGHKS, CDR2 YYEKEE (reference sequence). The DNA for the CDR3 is TGTGCCAGCAGCTTGTTGTCGCCGGAGGCAGATACGCAGTATTTT. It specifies CASSLLSPEADTQYF.

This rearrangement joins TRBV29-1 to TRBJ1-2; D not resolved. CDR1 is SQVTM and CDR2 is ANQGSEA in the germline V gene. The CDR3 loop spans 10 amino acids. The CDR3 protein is CSARGYGYTF. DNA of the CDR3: TGCAGTGCTAGAGGGTATGGCTACACCTTC.

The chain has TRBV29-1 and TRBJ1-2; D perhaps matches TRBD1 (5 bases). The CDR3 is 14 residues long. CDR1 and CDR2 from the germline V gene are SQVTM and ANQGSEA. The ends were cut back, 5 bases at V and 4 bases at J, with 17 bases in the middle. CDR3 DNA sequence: TGCAGCGTTACCGGGACCGGGGGTACCTATGGCTACACCTTC. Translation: CSVTGTGGTYGYTF.

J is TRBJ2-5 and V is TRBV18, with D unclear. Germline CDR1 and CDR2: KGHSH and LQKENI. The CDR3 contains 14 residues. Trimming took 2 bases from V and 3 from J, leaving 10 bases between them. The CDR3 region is CASSPLRFEETQYF. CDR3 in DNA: TGTGCCAGCTCACCATTGCGGTTCGAAGAGACCCAGTACTTC.

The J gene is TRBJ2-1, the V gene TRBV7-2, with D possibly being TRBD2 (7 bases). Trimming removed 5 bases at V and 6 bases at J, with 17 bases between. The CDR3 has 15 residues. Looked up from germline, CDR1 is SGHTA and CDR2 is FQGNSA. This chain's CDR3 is CASSPVRGRGNEQFF. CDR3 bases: TGTGCCAGCAGCCCGGTTAGGGGGAGGGGCAATGAGCAGTTCTTC.

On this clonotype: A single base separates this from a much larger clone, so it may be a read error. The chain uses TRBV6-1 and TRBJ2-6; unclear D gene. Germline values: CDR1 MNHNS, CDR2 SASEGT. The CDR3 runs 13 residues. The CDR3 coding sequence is TGTACCAGCAGTGAACCTGGGGCCAACGTCCTGACTTTC. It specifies CTSSEPGANVLTF.

The CDR3 loop is CASTGSHFYEQYF. The CDR3 nucleotides are TGTGCCAGTACAGGGTCACACTTCTACGAGCAGTACTTC. The rearrangement uses TRBV6-5 and TRBJ2-7; D possibly corresponds to TRBD1 (6 bases). This CDR3 comprises 13 residues. CDR1 and CDR2 from the germline V gene are MNHEY and SVGAGI. V lost 9 bases to trimming and J lost 3 bases, with 15 bases between them.

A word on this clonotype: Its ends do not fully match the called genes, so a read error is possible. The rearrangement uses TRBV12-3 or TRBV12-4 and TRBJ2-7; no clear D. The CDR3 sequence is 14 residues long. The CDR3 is CASSLIGRNYKQYF. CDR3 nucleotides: TGTGCCAGCAGTTTGATCGGCCGAAACTACAAGCAGTACTTC.

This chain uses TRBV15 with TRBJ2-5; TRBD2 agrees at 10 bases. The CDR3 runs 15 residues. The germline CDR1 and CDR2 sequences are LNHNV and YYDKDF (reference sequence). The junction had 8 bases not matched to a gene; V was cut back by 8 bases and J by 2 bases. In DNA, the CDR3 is TGTGCCACCTCGGAGCTGACTAGCGGGCAAGAGACCCAGTACTTC. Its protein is CATSELTSGQETQYF. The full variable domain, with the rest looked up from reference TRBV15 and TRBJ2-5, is DAMVIQNPRYQVTQFGKPVTLSCSQTLNHNVMYWYQQKSSQAPKLLFHYYDKDFNNEADTPDNFQSRRPNTSFCFLDIRSPGLGDTAMYLCATSELTSGQETQYFGPGTRLLVL.

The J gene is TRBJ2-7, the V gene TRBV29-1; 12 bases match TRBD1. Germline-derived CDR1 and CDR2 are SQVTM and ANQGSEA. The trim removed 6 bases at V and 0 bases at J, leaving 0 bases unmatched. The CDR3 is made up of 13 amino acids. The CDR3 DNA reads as TGCAGCGTGGGACAGGGGGCCTCCTACGAGCAGTACTTC. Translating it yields CSVGQGASYEQYF.

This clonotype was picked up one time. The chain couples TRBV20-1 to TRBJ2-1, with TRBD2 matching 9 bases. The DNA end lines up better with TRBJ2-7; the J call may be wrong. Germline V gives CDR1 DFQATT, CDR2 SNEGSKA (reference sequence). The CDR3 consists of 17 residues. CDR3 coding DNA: TGCAGTGCTAGGGTTAGCGGGAGAGGTCTGTCCTACAATGAGCAGTACTTC. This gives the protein CSARVSGRGLSYNEQYF.

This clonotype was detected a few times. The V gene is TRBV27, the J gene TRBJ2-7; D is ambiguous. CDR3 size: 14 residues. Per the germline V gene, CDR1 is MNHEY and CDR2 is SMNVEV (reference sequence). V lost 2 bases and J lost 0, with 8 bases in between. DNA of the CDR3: TGTGCCAGCAGTTTAGCGGACCCCTCCTACGAGCAGTACTTC. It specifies CASSLADPSYEQYF.

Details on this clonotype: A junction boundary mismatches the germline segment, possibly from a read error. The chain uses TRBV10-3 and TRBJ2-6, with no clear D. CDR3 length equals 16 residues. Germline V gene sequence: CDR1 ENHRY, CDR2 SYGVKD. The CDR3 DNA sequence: TGTGCCATCAGTCCCGATGTTGGCTCTGGGACCAACGTCCTGACTTTC. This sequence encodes CAISPDVGSGTNVLTF.

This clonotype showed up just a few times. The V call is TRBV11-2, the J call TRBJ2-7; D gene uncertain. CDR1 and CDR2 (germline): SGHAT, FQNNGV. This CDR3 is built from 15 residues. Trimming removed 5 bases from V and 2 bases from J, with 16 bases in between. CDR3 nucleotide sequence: TGTGCCAGCAGCGACAATGGGATCTCCCCCTACGAGCAGTACTTC. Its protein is CASSDNGISPYEQYF. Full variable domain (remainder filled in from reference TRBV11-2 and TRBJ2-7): EAGVAQSPRYKIIEKRQSVAFWCNPISGHATLYWYQQILGQGPKLLIQFQNNGVVDDSQLPKDRFSAERLKGVDSTLKIQPAKLEDSAVYLCASSDNGISPYEQYFGPGTRLTVT.

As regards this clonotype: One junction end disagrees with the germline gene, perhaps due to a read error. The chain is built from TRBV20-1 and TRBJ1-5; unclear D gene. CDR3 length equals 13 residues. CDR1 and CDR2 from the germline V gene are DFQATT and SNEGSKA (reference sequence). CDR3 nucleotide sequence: TGCAGTGCTAGCGGCAGTCCGAATCGGCCCCAGCATTTT. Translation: CSASGSPNRPQHF.

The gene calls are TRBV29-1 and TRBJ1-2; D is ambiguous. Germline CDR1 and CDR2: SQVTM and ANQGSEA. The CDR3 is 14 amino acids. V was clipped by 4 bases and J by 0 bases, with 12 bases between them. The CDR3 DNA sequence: TGCAGCGTTGCAGAGCTCTCTGCTAACTATGGCTACACCTTC. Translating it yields CSVAELSANYGYTF. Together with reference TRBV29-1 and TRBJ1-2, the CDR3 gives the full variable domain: SAVISQKPSRDICQRGTSLTIQCQVDSQVTMMFWYRQQPGQSLTLIATANQGSEATYESGFVIDKFPISRPNLTFSTLTVSNMSPEDSSIYLCSVAELSANYGYTFGSGTRLTVV.

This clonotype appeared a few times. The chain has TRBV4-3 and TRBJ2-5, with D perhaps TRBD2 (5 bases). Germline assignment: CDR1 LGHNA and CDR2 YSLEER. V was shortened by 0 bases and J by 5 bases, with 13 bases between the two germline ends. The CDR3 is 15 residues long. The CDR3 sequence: CASSQDSASMETQYF. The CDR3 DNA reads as TGCGCCAGCAGCCAAGATTCTGCTAGCATGGAGACCCAGTACTTC.

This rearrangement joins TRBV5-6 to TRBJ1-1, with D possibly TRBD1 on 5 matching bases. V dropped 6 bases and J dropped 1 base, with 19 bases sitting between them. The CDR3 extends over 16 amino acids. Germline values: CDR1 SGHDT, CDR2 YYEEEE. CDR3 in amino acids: CASTFLGRRRNTEAFF. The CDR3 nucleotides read TGTGCCAGCACGTTCCTGGGACGAAGGAGGAACACTGAAGCTTTCTTT.

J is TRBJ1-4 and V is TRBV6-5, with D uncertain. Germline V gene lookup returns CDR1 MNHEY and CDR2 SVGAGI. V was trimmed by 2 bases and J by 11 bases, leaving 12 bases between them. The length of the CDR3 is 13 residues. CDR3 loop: CASSYLESVKLFF. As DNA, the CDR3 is TGTGCCAGCAGTTACCTAGAATCCGTGAAACTGTTTTTT.

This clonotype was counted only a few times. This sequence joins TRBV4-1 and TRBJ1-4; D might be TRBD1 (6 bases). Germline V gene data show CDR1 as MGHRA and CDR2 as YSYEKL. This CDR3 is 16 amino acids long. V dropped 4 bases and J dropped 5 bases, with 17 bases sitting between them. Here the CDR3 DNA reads TGCGCCAGCAGCCGGGAGATACAGGGACTGAATGAAAAACTGTTTTTT. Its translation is CASSREIQGLNEKLFF.

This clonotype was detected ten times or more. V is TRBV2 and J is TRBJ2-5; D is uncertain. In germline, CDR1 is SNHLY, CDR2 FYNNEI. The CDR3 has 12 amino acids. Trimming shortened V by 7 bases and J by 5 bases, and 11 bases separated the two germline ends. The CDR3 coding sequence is TGTGCCAGCACCCGCCTTCGGGAGACCCAGTACTTC. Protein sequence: CASTRLRETQYF. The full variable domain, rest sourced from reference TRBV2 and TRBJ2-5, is EPEVTQTPSHQVTQMGQEVILRCVPISNHLYFYWYRQILGQKVEFLVSFYNNEISEKSEIFDDQFSVERPDGSNFTLKIRSTKLEDSAMYFCASTRLRETQYFGPGTRLLVL.

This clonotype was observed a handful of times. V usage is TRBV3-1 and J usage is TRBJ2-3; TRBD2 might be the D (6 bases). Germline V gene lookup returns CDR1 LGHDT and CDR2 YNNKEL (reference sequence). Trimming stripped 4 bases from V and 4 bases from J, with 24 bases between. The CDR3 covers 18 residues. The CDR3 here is CASSRNPVTSGEADTQYF. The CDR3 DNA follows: TGTGCCAGCAGCCGCAACCCCGTCACGTCGGGAGAAGCAGATACGCAGTATTTT.

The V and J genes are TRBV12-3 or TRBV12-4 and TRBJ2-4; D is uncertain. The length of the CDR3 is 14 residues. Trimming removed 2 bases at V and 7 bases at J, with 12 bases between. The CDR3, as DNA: TGTGCCAGCAGTTTACAGCCCCCTCAGAACATTCAGTACTTC. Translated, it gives CASSLQPPQNIQYF.

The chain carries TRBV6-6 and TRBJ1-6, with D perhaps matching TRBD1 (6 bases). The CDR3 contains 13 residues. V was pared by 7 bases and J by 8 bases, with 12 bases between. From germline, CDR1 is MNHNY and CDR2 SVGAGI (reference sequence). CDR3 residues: CASNLNRDSPLHF. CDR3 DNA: TGTGCCAGCAACCTAAACAGGGATTCACCCCTCCACTTT.

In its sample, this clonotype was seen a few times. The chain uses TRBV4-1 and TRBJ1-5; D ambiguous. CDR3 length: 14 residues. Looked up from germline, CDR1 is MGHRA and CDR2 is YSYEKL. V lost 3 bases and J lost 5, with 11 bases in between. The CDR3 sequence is CASSQEEGYQPQHF. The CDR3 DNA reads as TGCGCCAGCAGCCAGGAGGAGGGTTATCAGCCCCAGCATTTT.

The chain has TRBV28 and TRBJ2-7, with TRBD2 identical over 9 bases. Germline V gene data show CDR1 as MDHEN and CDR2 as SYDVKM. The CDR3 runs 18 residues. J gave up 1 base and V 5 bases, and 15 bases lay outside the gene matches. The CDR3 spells CASSPGQGRTSGSYEQYF. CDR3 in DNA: TGTGCCAGCAGTCCAGGCCAGGGAAGAACTAGCGGGTCCTACGAGCAGTACTTC.

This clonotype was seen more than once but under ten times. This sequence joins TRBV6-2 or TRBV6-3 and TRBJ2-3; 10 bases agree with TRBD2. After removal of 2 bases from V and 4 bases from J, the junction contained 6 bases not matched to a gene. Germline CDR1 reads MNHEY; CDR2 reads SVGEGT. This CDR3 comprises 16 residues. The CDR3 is CASSYTLAGEADTQYF. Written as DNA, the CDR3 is TGTGCCAGCAGTTACACGCTAGCGGGAGAGGCAGATACGCAGTATTTT.

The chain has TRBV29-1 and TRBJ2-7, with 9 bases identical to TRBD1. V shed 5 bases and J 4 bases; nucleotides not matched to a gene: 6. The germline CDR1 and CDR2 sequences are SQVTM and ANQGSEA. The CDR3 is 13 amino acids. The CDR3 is CSVQTGGVYEQYF. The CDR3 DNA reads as TGCAGCGTTCAGACAGGGGGTGTTTACGAGCAGTACTTC.

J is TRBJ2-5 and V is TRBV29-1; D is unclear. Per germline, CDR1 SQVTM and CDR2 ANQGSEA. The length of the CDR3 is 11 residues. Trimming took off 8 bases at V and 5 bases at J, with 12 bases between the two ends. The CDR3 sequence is CSYKAPETQYF. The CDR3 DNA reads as TGCAGCTACAAAGCTCCTGAGACCCAGTACTTC.

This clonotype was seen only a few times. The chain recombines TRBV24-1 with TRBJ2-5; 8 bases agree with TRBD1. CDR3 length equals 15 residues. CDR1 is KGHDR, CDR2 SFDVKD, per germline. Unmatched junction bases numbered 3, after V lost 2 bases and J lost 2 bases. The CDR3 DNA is TGTGCCACCAGTGATTGGGGGACAGGACAAGAGACCCAGTACTTC. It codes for CATSDWGTGQETQYF.